The present entry profiles one TCR beta chain with its context. The antigen remains undetermined. PBMCs came from about 10 ml fresh peripheral blood. The data belong to a study of T cells in Graves' hyperthyroidism and ophthalmopathy. There were TCR beta CDR3 regions amplified from RNA transcripts. A set of HTBI primers served as the primers for a first-round RT-PCR of the TCR CDR3. In TCRdb, the multiplex PCR reads were re-called with MiXCR into one record per CDR3 protein. Among roughly 800,000 distinct CDR3 sequences listed, roughly 40% were seen once. Findings and caveats of the study: Using 13 V-J features, a model discriminated ophthalmopathy from stable hyperthyroidism.

Source material: blood. This sequence originates from a man between 18 and 35 years old with Graves' hyperthyroidism.

The CDR3 sequence is CASSTQRGGQADTQYF. The CDR3 DNA sequence: TGTGCCAGCAGCACTCAGCGGGGGGGCCAAGCAGATACGCAGTATTTT. This chain uses TRBV2 with TRBJ2-3; 10 bases match TRBD2. This CDR3 spans 16 amino acids. V lost 6 bases and J lost 4; bases outside the gene matches: 10. CDR1 is SNHLY, CDR2 FYNNEI, per germline.